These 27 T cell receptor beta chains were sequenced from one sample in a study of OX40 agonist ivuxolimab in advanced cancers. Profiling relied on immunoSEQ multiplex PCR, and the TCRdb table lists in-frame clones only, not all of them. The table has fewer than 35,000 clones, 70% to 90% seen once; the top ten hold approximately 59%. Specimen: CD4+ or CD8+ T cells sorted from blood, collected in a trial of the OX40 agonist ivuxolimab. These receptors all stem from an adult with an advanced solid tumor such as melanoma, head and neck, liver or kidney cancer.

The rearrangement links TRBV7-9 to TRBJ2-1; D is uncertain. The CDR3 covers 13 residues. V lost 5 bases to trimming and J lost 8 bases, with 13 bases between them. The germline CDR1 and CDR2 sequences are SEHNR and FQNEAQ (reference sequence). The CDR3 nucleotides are TGTGCCAGCAGCCACCTGATGTTAGATGAGCAGTTCTTC. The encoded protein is CASSHLMLDEQFF.

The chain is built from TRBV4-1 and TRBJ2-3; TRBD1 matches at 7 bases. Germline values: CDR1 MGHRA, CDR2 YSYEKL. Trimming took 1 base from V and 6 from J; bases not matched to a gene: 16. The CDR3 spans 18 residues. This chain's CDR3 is CASSQGFSGTAFADTQYF. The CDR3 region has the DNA TGCGCCAGCAGCCAAGGGTTCTCCGGGACAGCCTTTGCGGATACGCAGTATTTT.

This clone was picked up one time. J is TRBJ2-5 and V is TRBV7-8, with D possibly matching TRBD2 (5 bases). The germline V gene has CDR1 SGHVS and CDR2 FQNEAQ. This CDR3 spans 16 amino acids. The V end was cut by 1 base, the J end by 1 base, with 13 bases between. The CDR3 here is CASSLGEHPFQETQYF. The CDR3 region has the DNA TGTGCCAGCAGCTTAGGGGAGCACCCATTCCAAGAGACCCAGTACTTC.

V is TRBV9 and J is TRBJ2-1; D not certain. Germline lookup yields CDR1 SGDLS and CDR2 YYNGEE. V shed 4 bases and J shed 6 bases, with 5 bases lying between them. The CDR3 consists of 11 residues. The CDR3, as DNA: TGTGCCAGCAGCTCAACCAATGAGCAGTTCTTC. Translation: CASSSTNEQFF.

The CDR3 spells CATSRAGSNQPQHF. CDR3 DNA sequence: TGTGCCACCAGCAGAGCTGGGAGCAATCAGCCCCAGCATTTT. This chain connects TRBV15 to TRBJ1-5, with D unclear. This CDR3 has 14 amino acids. Germline V gives CDR1 LNHNV, CDR2 YYDKDF (reference sequence). Deletions cut 1 base from V and 1 base from J, with 5 bases between.

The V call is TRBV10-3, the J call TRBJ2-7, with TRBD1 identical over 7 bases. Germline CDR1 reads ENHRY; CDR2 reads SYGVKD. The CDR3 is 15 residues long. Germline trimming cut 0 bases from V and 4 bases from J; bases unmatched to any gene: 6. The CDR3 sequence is CAISESEGAFYEQYF. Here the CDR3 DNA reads TGTGCCATCAGTGAGTCCGAGGGGGCCTTTTACGAGCAGTACTTC.

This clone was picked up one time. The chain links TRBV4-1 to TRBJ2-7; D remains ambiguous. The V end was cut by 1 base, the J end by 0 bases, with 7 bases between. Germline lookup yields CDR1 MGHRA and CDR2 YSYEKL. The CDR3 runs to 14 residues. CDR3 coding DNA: TGCGCCAGCAGCCAAGGGGTAGGCTCCTACGAGCAGTACTTC. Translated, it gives CASSQGVGSYEQYF.

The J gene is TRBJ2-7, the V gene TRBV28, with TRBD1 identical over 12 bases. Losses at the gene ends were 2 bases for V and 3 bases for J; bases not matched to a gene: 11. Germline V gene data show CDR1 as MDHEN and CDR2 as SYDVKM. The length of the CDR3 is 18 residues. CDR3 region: CASSLGTGGPTPFYEQYF. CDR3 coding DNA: TGTGCCAGCAGTTTAGGGACAGGGGGCCCTACCCCTTTCTACGAGCAGTACTTC.

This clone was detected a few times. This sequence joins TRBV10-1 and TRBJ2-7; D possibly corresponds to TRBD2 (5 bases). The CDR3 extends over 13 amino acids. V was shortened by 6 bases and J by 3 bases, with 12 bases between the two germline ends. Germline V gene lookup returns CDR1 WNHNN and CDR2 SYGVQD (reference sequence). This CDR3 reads CASSSGFYYEQYF. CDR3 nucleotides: TGCGCCAGCAGCTCGGGATTCTACTACGAGCAGTACTTC.

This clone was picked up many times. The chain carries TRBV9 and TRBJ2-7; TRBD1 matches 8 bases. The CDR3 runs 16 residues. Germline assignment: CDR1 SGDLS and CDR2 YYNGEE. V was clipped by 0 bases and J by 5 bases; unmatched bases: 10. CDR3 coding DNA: TGTGCCAGCAGCGTAGAGGGGGCAGGGGGCTTCAACGAGCAGTACTTC. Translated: CASSVEGAGGFNEQYF.

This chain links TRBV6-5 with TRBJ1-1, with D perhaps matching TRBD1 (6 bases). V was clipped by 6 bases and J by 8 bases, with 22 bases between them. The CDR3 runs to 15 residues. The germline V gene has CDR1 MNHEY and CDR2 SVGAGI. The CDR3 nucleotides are TGTGCCAGCAGCTCCAAGGGGGGGAGATTGATAGAAGCTTTCTTT. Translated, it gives CASSSKGGRLIEAFF.

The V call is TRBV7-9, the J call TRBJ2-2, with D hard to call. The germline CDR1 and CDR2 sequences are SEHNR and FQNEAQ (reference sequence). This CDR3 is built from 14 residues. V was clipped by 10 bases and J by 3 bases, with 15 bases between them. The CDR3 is CATSGGPYTGELFF. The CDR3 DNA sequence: TGTGCCACCTCAGGCGGTCCGTACACCGGGGAGCTGTTTTTT.

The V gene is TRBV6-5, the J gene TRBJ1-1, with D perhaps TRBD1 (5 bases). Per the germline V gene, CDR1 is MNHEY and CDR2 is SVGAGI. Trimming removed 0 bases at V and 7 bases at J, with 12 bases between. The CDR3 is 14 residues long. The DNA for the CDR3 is TGTGCCAGCAGTTACTCGACGACAGCCTATGAAGCTTTCTTT. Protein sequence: CASSYSTTAYEAFF.

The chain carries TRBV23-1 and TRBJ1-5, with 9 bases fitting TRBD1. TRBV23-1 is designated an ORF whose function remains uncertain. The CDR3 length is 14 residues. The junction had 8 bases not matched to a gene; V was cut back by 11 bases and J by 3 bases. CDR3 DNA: TGCGCCCCCCCTAGGACAGGGGCCAATCAGCCCCAGCATTTT. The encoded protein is CAPPRTGANQPQHF.

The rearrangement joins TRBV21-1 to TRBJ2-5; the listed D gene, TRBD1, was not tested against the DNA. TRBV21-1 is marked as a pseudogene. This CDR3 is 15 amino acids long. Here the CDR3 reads CASSPGGRGEETQYF. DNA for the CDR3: TGTGCCAGCAGCCCAGGGGGCAGGGGGGAAGAGACCCAGTACTTC.

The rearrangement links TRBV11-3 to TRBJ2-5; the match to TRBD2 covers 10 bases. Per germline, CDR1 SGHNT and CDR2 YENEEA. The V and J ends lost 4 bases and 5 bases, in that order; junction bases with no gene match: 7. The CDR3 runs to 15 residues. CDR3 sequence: CASSYQSGGAETQYF. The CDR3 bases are TGTGCCAGCAGCTACCAAAGCGGGGGGGCGGAGACCCAGTACTTC.

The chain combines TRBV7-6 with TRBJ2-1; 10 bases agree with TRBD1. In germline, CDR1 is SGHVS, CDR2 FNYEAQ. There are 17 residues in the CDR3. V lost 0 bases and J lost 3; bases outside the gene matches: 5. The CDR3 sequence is CASSLAVGQGYYNEQFF. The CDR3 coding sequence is TGTGCCAGCAGCTTAGCGGTGGGACAGGGGTACTACAATGAGCAGTTCTTC.

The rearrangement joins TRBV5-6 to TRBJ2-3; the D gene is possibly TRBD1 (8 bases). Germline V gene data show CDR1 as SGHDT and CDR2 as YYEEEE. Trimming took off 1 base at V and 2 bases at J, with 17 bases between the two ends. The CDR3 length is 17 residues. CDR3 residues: CASSLKTGEGITDTQYF. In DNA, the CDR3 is TGTGCCAGCAGCTTGAAGACAGGGGAGGGGATCACAGATACGCAGTATTTT.

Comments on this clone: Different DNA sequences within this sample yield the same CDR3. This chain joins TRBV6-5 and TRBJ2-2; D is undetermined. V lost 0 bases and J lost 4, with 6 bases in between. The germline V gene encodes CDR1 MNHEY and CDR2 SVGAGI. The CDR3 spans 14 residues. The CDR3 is CASSYSTGTGELFF. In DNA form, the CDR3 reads TGTGCCAGCAGTTACTCGACCGGCACCGGGGAGCTGTTTTTT.

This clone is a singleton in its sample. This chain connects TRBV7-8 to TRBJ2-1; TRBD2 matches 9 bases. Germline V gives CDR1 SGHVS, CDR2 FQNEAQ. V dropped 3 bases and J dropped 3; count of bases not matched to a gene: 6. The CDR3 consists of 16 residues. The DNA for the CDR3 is TGTGCCAGCAGCTTGGCGAGCGGGGGGCGCTACAATGAGCAGTTCTTC. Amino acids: CASSLASGGRYNEQFF.

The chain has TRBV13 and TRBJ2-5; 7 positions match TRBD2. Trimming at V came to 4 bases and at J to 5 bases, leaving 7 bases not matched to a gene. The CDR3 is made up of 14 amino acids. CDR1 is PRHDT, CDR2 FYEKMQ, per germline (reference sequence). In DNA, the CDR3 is TGTGCCAGCAGCTCCCCCGGGGGGTACGAGACCCAGTACTTC. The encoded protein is CASSSPGGYETQYF.

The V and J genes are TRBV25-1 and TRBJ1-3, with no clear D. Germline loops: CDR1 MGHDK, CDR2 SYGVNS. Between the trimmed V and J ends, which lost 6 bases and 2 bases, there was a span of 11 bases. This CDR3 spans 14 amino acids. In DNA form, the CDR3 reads TGTGCCAGCAGCGGGCCGGTAGCTGGAAACACCATATATTTT. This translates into CASSGPVAGNTIYF.

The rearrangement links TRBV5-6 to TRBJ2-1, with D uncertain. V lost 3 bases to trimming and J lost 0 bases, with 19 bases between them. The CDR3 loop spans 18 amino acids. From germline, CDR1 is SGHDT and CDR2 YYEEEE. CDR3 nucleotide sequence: TGTGCCAGCAGCTCGTCTTGGACCTTGCAAAACTCCTACAATGAGCAGTTCTTC. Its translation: CASSSSWTLQNSYNEQFF. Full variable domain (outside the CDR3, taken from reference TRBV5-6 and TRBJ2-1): DAGVTQSPTHLIKTRGQQVTLRCSPKSGHDTVSWYQQALGQGPQFIFQYYEEEERQRGNFPDRFSGHQFPNYSSELNVNALLLGDSALYLCASSSSWTLQNSYNEQFFGPGTRLTVL.

As DNA, the CDR3 is TGTGCCAGCAGCTTAGTGAAGGACGACTCCTACGAGCAGTACTTC. Translated: CASSLVKDDSYEQYF. The genes are TRBV11-2 and TRBJ2-7; the D is unclear. Germline V gene data show CDR1 as SGHAT and CDR2 as FQNNGV. The germline V and J ends were trimmed by 1 base and 0 bases, with 10 bases remaining between them. CDR3 length equals 15 residues.

The CDR3 spells CASSLGGNEQFF. CDR3 in DNA: TGTGCCAGCAGCTTGGGGGGCAATGAGCAGTTCTTC. V and J are TRBV5-4 and TRBJ2-1; the D is unclear. CDR1 and CDR2 (germline): SGHNT, YYREEE (reference sequence). This CDR3 spans 12 amino acids. Deletions cut 0 bases from V and 6 bases from J, with 4 bases between.

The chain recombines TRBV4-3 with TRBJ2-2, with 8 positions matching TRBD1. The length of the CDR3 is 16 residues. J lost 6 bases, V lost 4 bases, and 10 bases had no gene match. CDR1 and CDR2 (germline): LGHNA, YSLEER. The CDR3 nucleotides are TGCGCCAGCAGCCCAGTAGGGACAGGATCCCCCGGGGAGCTGTTTTTT. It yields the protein CASSPVGTGSPGELFF.

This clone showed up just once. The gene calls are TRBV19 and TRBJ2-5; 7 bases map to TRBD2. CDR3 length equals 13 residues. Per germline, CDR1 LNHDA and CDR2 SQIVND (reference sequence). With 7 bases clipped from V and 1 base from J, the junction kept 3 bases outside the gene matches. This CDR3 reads CASTTSAQETQYF. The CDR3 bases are TGTGCCAGTACTACTAGCGCCCAAGAGACCCAGTACTTC.